This T cell receptor beta chain was identified in a study of OX40 agonist ivuxolimab in advanced cancers. With regard to the full study: Ivuxolimab, which targeted the costimulatory receptor OX40 (CD134), was an agonistic, fully human IgG2 monoclonal antibody. Intravenous ivuxolimab was administered to patients every 2 weeks at six dose levels: 0.01, 0.1, 0.3, 1.5, 3 and 10 mg/kg. Of the roughly 53 patients in dose escalation, approximately 20 had hepatocellular carcinoma, approximately 15 had melanoma, 9 had renal cell carcinoma and 9 had head and neck cancer. In the dose-escalation cohort, 82.7% of patients were male, and the mean age was approximately 55 years, with a range of about 23 to 90. Patients were allowed to have had prior anti-PD-1, anti-PD-L1 or anti-CTLA-4 therapy, and 40% to 45% of the dose-escalation patients had been treated with checkpoint inhibitors. Partial responses were achieved by three dose-escalation patients, of whom one had hepatocellular carcinoma and two had cutaneous melanoma. Peripheral TCRbeta sequencing was intended to test whether TCR sequence diversity was altered and clonal T-cell expansion was caused by ivuxolimab. The monotherapy dose-escalation portion (N of about 47 patients) of the phase I ivuxolimab trial is reported in the paper.

Patients with autoimmune disease history or receiving systemic immunosuppression were excluded from the trial. In every dose cohort, peripheral blood was drawn for TCR sequencing at baseline, cycle 4 day 1, and cycle 7 day 1. The samples were drawn from a first-in-human, open-label, multicenter phase I dose-escalation trial of ivuxolimab. Adults with locally advanced or metastatic head and neck squamous cell, hepatocellular, melanoma or renal cell carcinoma were enrolled in the trial. Before TCR sequencing, CD4+ and CD8+ T cells were separately sorted from peripheral blood. A word on this clone: This clone's antigen is unknown. Per-base quality was not reported, and no clone a single base away is much larger than it.

To sequence the TCRbeta CDR3 region, genomic DNA was isolated from the sorted cells. TCRbeta CDR3 regions were sequenced using the immunoSEQ Assay. TCRdb took this table from immuneACCESS and kept in-frame rearrangements with V and J called. Such tables lack part of the clones; where checked against another copy, unresolved V genes explain under half of the gap, and the rest is unexplained. This sample lists about 90,000 clones; 80% to 90% were detected once. The ten largest account for around 7.4% of the sample. General study outcomes and caveats: At doses of 0.1 to 3.0 mg/kg, clonal expansion of both CD4+ and CD8+ blood T cells was observed from baseline to week 6. Low levels of normalized T-cell clonal expansion were also seen in some patients who did not respond. After ivuxolimab, more expanded clones were found on average in CD8+ T cells than in CD4+ T cells. In partial responders in the 0.1-3.0 mg/kg groups, normalized peripheral clonal expansion was found to be among the lowest, especially among CD8+ T cells. The antigen specificity of the peripheral T cells that underwent clonal expansion was not determined.

This receptor was obtained from an adult with an advanced solid tumor such as melanoma, head and neck, liver or kidney cancer. Here the sequenced sample was CD4+ or CD8+ T cells sorted from blood, taken in a trial of the OX40 agonist ivuxolimab.

The DNA sequence is given as TGTGCCAGCAGCCCTCTTGAACAGCGATCTGGAAACACCATATATTTT. Protein translation: CASSPLEQRSGNTIYF. The rearrangement combines TRBV6-6 with TRBJ1-3, with the D gene uncertain. Spanning cysteine to phenylalanine, the CDR3 consists of 16 amino acids. Only the CDR3 DNA is retained, 48 bases long and in frame from the first base. V and J lose 6 bases and 1 base, and a span of 16 bases separates them. The germline V gene (reference sequence) sets CDR1 to MNHNY and CDR2 to SVGAGI.